This T cell receptor beta chain appears in the sequencing data of a study of blood T cell repertoires in COVID-19. Study-level background: COVID-19 samples from acute and convalescent phases originated in the United States, Italy and Spain. The analysed material was cDNA or gDNA that came from T cells, B-cell-depleted T cells, or PBMCs.

Trimming pared 0 bases from V and 9 bases from J, leaving 13 bases between. Germline values: CDR1 SGDLS, CDR2 YYNGEE. The CDR3 is 14 residues long. Original handling: Nucleated cell counts were estimated from reference gene primer amplification. Repertoires were generated with immunoSEQ multiplex PCR, while TCRdb's copy carries only in-frame clones and drops some. The V and J calls and clone size were taken over from that table, and D and trimming were inferred from the DNA. Altogether under 350,000 clones are present, 83% being singletons, with the ten largest covering around 10%. V usage is TRBV9 and J usage is TRBJ1-5; D gene ambiguous. What was sequenced was peripheral blood. The receptor comes from a woman aged 45-59 years who had recovered from COVID-19. CDR3 amino acids: CASSVGQPSGPQHF. As DNA, the CDR3 is TGTGCCAGCAGCGTAGGGCAGCCCTCGGGGCCCCAGCATTTT.